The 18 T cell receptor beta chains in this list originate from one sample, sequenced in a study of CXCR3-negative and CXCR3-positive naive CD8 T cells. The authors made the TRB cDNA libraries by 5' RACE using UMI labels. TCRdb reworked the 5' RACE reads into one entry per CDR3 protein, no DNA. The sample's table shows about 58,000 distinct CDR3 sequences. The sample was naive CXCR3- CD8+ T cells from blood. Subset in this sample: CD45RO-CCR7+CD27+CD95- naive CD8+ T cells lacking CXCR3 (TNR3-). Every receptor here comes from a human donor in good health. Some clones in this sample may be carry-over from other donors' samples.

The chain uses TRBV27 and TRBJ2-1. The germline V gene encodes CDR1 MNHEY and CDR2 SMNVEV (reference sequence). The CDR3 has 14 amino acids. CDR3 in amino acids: CASSYTGTYNEQFF.

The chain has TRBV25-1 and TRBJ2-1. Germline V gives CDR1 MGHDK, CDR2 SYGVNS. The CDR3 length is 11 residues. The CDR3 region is CASSGGDEQFF.

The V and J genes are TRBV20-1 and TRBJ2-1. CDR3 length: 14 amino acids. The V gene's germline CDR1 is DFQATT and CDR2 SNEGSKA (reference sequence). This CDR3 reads CSARDPVALNEQFF.

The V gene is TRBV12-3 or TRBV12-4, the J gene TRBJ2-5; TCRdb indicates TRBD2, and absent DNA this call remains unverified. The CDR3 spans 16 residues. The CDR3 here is CASSLIGLAGAETQYF.

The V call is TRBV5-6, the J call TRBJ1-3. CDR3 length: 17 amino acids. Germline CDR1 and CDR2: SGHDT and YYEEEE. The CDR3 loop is CASSLVPGSRGGNTIYF.

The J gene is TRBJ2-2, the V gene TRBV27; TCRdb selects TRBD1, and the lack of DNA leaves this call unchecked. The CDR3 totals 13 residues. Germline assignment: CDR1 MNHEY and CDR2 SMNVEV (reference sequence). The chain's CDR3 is CASSLDRVRELFF.

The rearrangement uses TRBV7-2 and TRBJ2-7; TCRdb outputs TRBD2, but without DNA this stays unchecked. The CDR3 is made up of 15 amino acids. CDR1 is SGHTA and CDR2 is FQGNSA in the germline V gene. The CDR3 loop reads CASSLERALTYEQYF.

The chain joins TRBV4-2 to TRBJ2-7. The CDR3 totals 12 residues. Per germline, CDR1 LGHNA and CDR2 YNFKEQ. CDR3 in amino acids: CASSQPSYEQYF.

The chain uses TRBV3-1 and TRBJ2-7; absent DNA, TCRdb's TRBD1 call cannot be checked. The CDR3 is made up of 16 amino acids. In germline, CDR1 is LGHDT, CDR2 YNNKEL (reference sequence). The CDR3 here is CASSPGAGWSLHEQYF.

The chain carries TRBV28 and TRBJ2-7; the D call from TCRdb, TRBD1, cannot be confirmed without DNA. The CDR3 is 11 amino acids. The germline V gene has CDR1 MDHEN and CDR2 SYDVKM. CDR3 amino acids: CASSLGGEQYF.

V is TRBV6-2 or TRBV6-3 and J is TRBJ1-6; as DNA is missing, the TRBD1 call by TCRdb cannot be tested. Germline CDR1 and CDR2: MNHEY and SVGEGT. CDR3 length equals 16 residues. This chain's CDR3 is CASSPVEPGGFSPLHF.

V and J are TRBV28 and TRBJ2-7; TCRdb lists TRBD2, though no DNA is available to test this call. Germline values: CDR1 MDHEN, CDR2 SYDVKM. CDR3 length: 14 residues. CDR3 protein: CASSEGPSLYEQYF.

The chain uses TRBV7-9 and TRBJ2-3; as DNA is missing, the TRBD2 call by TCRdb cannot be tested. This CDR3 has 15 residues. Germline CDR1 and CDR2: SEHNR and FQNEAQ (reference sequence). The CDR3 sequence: CASSLGATRTDTQYF.

The CDR3 loop reads CASSYVAGADTGELFF. J is TRBJ2-2 and V is TRBV6-2 or TRBV6-3; TCRdb names TRBD1, which stays unverified in the absence of DNA. Per the germline V gene, CDR1 is MNHEY and CDR2 is SVGEGT. This CDR3 comprises 16 residues.

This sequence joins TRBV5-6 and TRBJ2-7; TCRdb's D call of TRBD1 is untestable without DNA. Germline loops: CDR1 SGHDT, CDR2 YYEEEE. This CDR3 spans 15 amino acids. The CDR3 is CASSLGDSSSYEQYF.

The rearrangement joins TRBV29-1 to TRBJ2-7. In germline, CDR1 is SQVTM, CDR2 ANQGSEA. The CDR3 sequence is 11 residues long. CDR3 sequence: CSVIMGYEQYF.

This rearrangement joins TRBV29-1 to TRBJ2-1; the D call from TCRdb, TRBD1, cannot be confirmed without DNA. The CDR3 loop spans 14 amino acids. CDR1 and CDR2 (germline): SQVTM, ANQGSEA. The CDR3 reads CSTRGGGLYNEQFF.

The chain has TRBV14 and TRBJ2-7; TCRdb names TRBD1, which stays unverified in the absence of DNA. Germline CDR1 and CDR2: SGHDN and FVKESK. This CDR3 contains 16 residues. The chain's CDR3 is CASSQEWPTGAYEQYF.